The 19 T cell receptor beta chains presented below share a single source sample, sequenced in a study of control samples from healthy donors and cancer patients. Clones were sequenced by immunoSEQ multiplex PCR, and TCRdb holds only the in-frame ones, with some missing. The table lists more than 12,000 clones, approximately 80% of them singletons. The sequenced sample was formalin-fixed, paraffin-embedded tissue. The receptors originated from a female donor with lung cancer.

This chain joins TRBV30 and TRBJ1-2, with a weak D call TRBD1 (5 bases). Germline lookup yields CDR1 GTSNPN and CDR2 SVGIG (reference sequence). Trimming shortened V by 8 bases and J by 2 bases, and 15 bases separated the two germline ends. This CDR3 contains 13 residues. The CDR3: CAGWGGVNYGYTF. The CDR3 DNA reads as TGTGCCGGATGGGGGGGGGTGAACTATGGCTACACCTTC.

The chain combines TRBV19 with TRBJ2-2; D not resolved. The CDR3 has 14 residues. Germline loops: CDR1 LNHDA, CDR2 SQIVND (reference sequence). Trimming left V 5 bases short and J 1 base short, with 8 bases between. This chain's CDR3 is CASSFNGNTGELFF. The CDR3 coding sequence is TGTGCCAGTAGTTTCAACGGGAACACCGGGGAGCTGTTTTTT.

This clone showed up just a few times. This chain joins TRBV2 and TRBJ1-1; a weak D match, TRBD1 (5 bases). With 1 base removed from V and 0 bases from J, the gap between germline ends came to 6 bases. The CDR3 covers 14 residues. Germline CDR1 SNHLY, CDR2 FYNNEI. The CDR3 DNA sequence: TGTGCCAGCAGTGAAGAGGGGCTGAACACTGAAGCTTTCTTT. As protein: CASSEEGLNTEAFF.

The chain is built from TRBV2 and TRBJ1-2; D not certain. The length of the CDR3 is 12 residues. Germline V gene lookup returns CDR1 SNHLY and CDR2 FYNNEI. Between the trimmed V and J ends, which lost 5 bases and 4 bases, there was a span of 8 bases. This chain's CDR3 is CASSSFSYGYTF. The CDR3 bases are TGTGCCAGCAGTTCCTTCAGCTATGGCTACACCTTC.

This chain connects TRBV6-5 to TRBJ2-7, with TRBD2 identical over 12 bases. This CDR3 contains 14 residues. Germline assignment: CDR1 MNHEY and CDR2 SVGAGI. The trim removed 5 bases at V and 4 bases at J, leaving 3 bases unmatched. CDR3 region: CASSPGLAGYEQYF. CDR3 nucleotide sequence: TGTGCCAGCAGTCCGGGACTAGCGGGTTACGAGCAGTACTTC.

The chain couples TRBV10-3 to TRBJ2-1; weak D call: TRBD2 (5 bases). Deletions cut 8 bases from V and 0 bases from J, with 14 bases between. Looked up from germline, CDR1 is ENHRY and CDR2 is SYGVKD. The CDR3 contains 15 residues. Here the CDR3 reads CAIQDSGSSYNEQFF. In DNA, the CDR3 is TGTGCCATCCAGGACTCCGGAAGCTCCTACAATGAGCAGTTCTTC.

V is TRBV5-5 and J is TRBJ2-4; D gene unclear. In germline, CDR1 is SGHKS, CDR2 YYEKEE (reference sequence). This CDR3 has 15 residues. Trimming took off 0 bases at V and 10 bases at J, with 17 bases between the two ends. CDR3 bases: TGTGCCAGCAGCTTGGAGGGTATGGGCCCGGCGATTCAGTACTTC. Translation: CASSLEGMGPAIQYF. Supplemented by reference TRBV5-5 and TRBJ2-4, the full variable domain reads DAGVTQSPTHLIKTRGQQVTLRCSPISGHKSVSWYQQVLGQGPQFIFQYYEKEERGRGNFPDRFSARQFPNYSSELNVNALLLGDSALYLCASSLEGMGPAIQYFGAGTRLSVL.

The chain has TRBV7-6 and TRBJ1-1, with D possibly being TRBD1 (6 bases). CDR1 and CDR2 from the germline V gene are SGHVS and FNYEAQ. The length of the CDR3 is 16 residues. Trimming took 3 bases from V and 1 from J, leaving 15 bases between them. CDR3 amino acids: CASSLIGQTSNTEAFF. The CDR3, as DNA: TGTGCCAGCAGCTTGATAGGACAGACTTCGAACACTGAAGCTTTCTTT.

This clone was seen a handful of times. The chain is built from TRBV20-1 and TRBJ1-1; D ambiguous. The V gene's germline CDR1 is DFQATT and CDR2 SNEGSKA (reference sequence). The CDR3 length is 11 residues. Between the trimmed V and J ends, which lost 3 bases and 7 bases, there was a span of 9 bases. Written as DNA, the CDR3 is TGCAGTGCTAGCAAGTGGGATGAAGCTTTCTTT. Protein: CSASKWDEAFF.

This clone was recorded a few times. J is TRBJ2-7 and V is TRBV4-3, with 10 positions matching TRBD2. V lost 0 bases to trimming and J lost 0 bases; unmatched junction nucleotides: 5. Germline values: CDR1 LGHNA, CDR2 YSLEER. CDR3 length equals 17 residues. CDR3 loop: CASSQDQSSGGSYEQYF. CDR3 DNA: TGCGCCAGCAGCCAAGATCAGTCTAGCGGGGGCTCCTACGAGCAGTACTTC.

By share, this clone counts as medium-sized. The chain recombines TRBV5-4 with TRBJ2-7, with 13 bases identical to TRBD2. Germline loops: CDR1 SGHNT, CDR2 YYREEE (reference sequence). J lost 3 bases, V lost 3 bases, and 9 bases had no gene match. The CDR3 contains 17 residues. The DNA for the CDR3 is TGTGCCAGCAGCTCGAGACTAGCGGGAGGCGTCCTCTACGAGCAGTACTTC. Protein: CASSSRLAGGVLYEQYF.

The V gene is TRBV12-3 or TRBV12-4, the J gene TRBJ1-2; perhaps TRBD1 as D (5 bases). The CDR3 consists of 13 residues. The V gene lost 5 bases and the J gene lost 8 bases, with 15 bases spanning the gap. CDR3 loop: CASSGREVEGYTF. In nucleotides, the CDR3 is TGTGCCAGCAGTGGCAGGGAGGTGGAGGGCTACACCTTC.

In its sample, this clone was seen once. J is TRBJ1-2 and V is TRBV25-1; TRBD1 is a possible D gene (5 bases). V was shortened by 4 bases and J by 7 bases, with 10 bases between the two germline ends. CDR3 length equals 12 residues. Germline lookup yields CDR1 MGHDK and CDR2 SYGVNS. CDR3 bases: TGTGCCAGCAGTGGAGGGGAAGGTGGCTACACCTTC. This translates into CASSGGEGGYTF.

The chain combines TRBV19 with TRBJ2-2, with D unclear. The V end lost 2 bases, the J end lost 6 bases, and 7 bases lay between the germline ends. Germline CDR1 and CDR2: LNHDA and SQIVND (reference sequence). CDR3 length: 13 amino acids. The CDR3 nucleotides are TGTGCCAGTAGTATACTAGGCTCCGGGGAGCTGTTTTTT. Translating gives CASSILGSGELFF.

The chain is built from TRBV7-9 and TRBJ2-3; D is unclear. The germline V and J ends were trimmed by 1 base and 2 bases, with 16 bases remaining between them. This CDR3 contains 17 residues. Germline V gives CDR1 SEHNR, CDR2 FQNEAQ (reference sequence). In nucleotides, the CDR3 is TGTGCCAGCAGCTTAGTGGTCCCCTCTGGCCCCACAGATACGCAGTATTTT. This sequence encodes CASSLVVPSGPTDTQYF.

The chain recombines TRBV6-5 with TRBJ2-5; TRBD2 might be the D (7 bases). The germline V gene encodes CDR1 MNHEY and CDR2 SVGAGI. The CDR3 is made up of 15 amino acids. Deletions cut 2 bases from V and 5 bases from J, with 15 bases between. This chain's CDR3 is CASSYRAGRGETQYF. DNA of the CDR3: TGTGCCAGCAGTTACCGTGCGGGGAGGGGGGAGACCCAGTACTTC.

The chain combines TRBV5-5 with TRBJ2-5; 7 bases are a match to TRBD2. The CDR3 totals 16 residues. Germline V CDR1 and CDR2: SGHKS, YYEKEE (reference sequence). After removal of 0 bases from V and 5 bases from J, the junction contained 10 bases not matched to a gene. The CDR3 reads CASSLGGGNHGETQYF. In DNA, the CDR3 is TGTGCCAGCAGCTTGGGCGGGGGAAACCACGGGGAGACCCAGTACTTC. The full variable domain, in which reference TRBV5-5 and TRBJ2-5 provide the parts outside the CDR3, is DAGVTQSPTHLIKTRGQQVTLRCSPISGHKSVSWYQQVLGQGPQFIFQYYEKEERGRGNFPDRFSARQFPNYSSELNVNALLLGDSALYLCASSLGGGNHGETQYFGPGTRLLVL.

V is TRBV18 and J is TRBJ2-7, with TRBD1 matching 12 bases. Per germline, CDR1 KGHSH and CDR2 LQKENI. With V trimmed by 2 bases and J by 5 bases, 4 bases remained unmatched. The CDR3 covers 15 residues. CDR3 loop: CASSPTGTGGHEQYF. The DNA of the CDR3 is TGTGCCAGCTCACCAACCGGGACAGGGGGCCACGAGCAGTACTTC.

The chain's CDR3 is CASSLVSGQPYEQFF. CDR3 coding DNA: TGTGCCAGCAGTTTAGTTTCAGGGCAGCCTTATGAGCAGTTCTTC. V gene TRBV27 combines with J gene TRBJ2-1; weak D call: TRBD1 (5 bases). The CDR3 covers 15 residues. Trimming cost V 2 bases and J 8 bases, with 16 bases left between them. CDR1 and CDR2 (germline): MNHEY, SMNVEV (reference sequence).